The rows below give T cell receptor beta chains drawn from one sample of a study of blood T cell repertoires in COVID-19. TCRdb's copy holds only in-frame clones and misses some; the assay was immunoSEQ multiplex PCR. The sample lists about 100,000 clones, 85% occurring once. Sequences were obtained from peripheral blood. These TCRs come from a man between 50 and 59 years old with active or convalescent COVID-19. The CDR3 runs from the conserved cysteine through the conserved F or W. D genes are given only for firm matches. Size tells how often a clone was seen (once, few, many) or the class of an expanded clone, and some rows leave it out.

CDR3 length | J gene | clone size | D gene | V gene | CDR3 DNA | CDR3 protein
16 | TRBJ1-1 | - | - | TRBV6-7 | TGTGCCAGCAGTTCCATAGGACTCACGCCTGGCACTGAAGCTTTCTTT | CASSSIGLTPGTEAFF
15 | TRBJ1-5 | - | - | TRBV2 | TGTGCCAGCAGTGCTTCAGGAGGGGCGGATCAGCCCCAGCATTTT | CASSASGGADQPQHF
14 | TRBJ1-6 | - | - | TRBV19 | TGTGCCAGTAGACCGACAGGTCCGGATTCACCCCTCCACTTT | CASRPTGPDSPLHF
13 | TRBJ2-1 | - | - | TRBV24-1 | TGTGCCACCAGTGATCCTGGACTGGGTGAGCAGTTCTTC | CATSDPGLGEQFF
13 | TRBJ2-7 | - | TRBD2 | TRBV6-2/TRBV6-3 | TGTGCCAGCAGTTACGCGGGGGCCTACGAGCAGTACTTC | CASSYAGAYEQYF
15 | TRBJ2-1 | - | - | TRBV29-1 | TGCAGCGTGGCCGATAGTAACATGGAGGGGAATGAGCAGTTCTTC | CSVADSNMEGNEQFF
14 | TRBJ2-5 | - | TRBD2 | TRBV15 | TGTGCCACCAGCAGAGATCCGGGGGGGGAGACCCAGTACTTC | CATSRDPGGETQYF
16 | TRBJ2-7 | - | - | TRBV2 | TGTGCCAGCAGTGAATTATCGGGTCTAGCTGGCGACGAGCAGTACTTC | CASSELSGLAGDEQYF
14 | TRBJ2-7 | few | TRBD1 | TRBV9 | TGTGCCAGCAGCTCCGGACAGGGGGCCTACGAGCAGTACTTC | CASSSGQGAYEQYF
13 | TRBJ1-1 | - | - | TRBV6-2/TRBV6-3 | TGTGCCAGCAGTACAGCTATGAACACTGAAGCTTTCTTT | CASSTAMNTEAFF
16 | TRBJ2-7 | - | - | TRBV7-9 | TGTGCCAGCAGCTTAGGGCCCTTTACTAGCTCCTACGAGCAGTACTTC | CASSLGPFTSSYEQYF
14 | TRBJ1-5 | few | TRBD1 | TRBV19 | TGTGCCAGTAGCTCGGGACAGGGAGGTCAGCCCCAGCATTTT | CASSSGQGGQPQHF
12 | TRBJ2-1 | - | - | TRBV24-1 | TGTGCCACCAGACAGGGATACAATGAGCAGTTCTTC | CATRQGYNEQFF
13 | TRBJ1-1 | - | - | TRBV5-1 | TGCGCCAGCAGCTTGGACCCGGACACTGAAGCTTTCTTT | CASSLDPDTEAFF
16 | TRBJ2-1 | - | TRBD2 | TRBV6-1 | TGTGCCAGCAGTGTGGGACTAGCGGGAGCGGGGAATGAGCAGTTCTTC | CASSVGLAGAGNEQFF
14 | TRBJ1-5 | - | TRBD1 | TRBV9 | TGTGCCAGCAGCTACGGGACAGGCAATCAGCCCCAGCATTTT | CASSYGTGNQPQHF
15 | TRBJ2-1 | - | - | TRBV7-3 | TGTGCCAGCAGCTTAGACTCATTTGGGTACAATGAGCAGTTCTTC | CASSLDSFGYNEQFF
17 | TRBJ2-7 | - | TRBD2 | TRBV24-1 | TGTGCCACCAGTGATTTTTGGCGGGAGGGCCTCCTCTACGAGCAGTACTTC | CATSDFWREGLLYEQYF
17 | TRBJ2-3 | - | TRBD2 | TRBV19 | TGTGCCAGTAGTAGACCTACTAGCGGGAGTATCACAGATACGCAGTATTTT | CASSRPTSGSITDTQYF
16 | TRBJ2-5 | few | - | TRBV24-1 | TGTGCCACCAGTGACCCCGGTGGTAGCGTGCAAGAGACCCAGTACTTC | CATSDPGGSVQETQYF
12 | TRBJ2-7 | - | TRBD1 | TRBV14 | TGTGCCAGCAGCCGCAACAGGGGCGAGCAGTACTTC | CASSRNRGEQYF
13 | TRBJ1-5 | - | - | TRBV27 | TGTGCCAGCAGTTTGTTCCGAGATCAGCCCCAGCATTTT | CASSLFRDQPQHF
14 | TRBJ2-7 | - | - | TRBV6-5 | TGTGCCAGCAGTATTCAGGGCCTATCCTACGAGCAGTACTTC | CASSIQGLSYEQYF
15 | TRBJ2-7 | - | TRBD2 | TRBV5-6 | TGTGCCAGCAGTACCACTAGAGCGGGAAAGTACGAGCAGTACTTC | CASSTTRAGKYEQYF
15 | TRBJ2-5 | - | - | TRBV28 | TGTGCCAGCAGTCCCGCCCAGGGGTGGGCAGAGACCCAGTACTTC | CASSPAQGWAETQYF
16 | TRBJ1-1 | - | - | TRBV11-2 | TGTGCCAGCAGCTTAAGGTTTGAACGGGGGGCTACTGAAGCTTTCTTT | CASSLRFERGATEAFF
14 | TRBJ1-1 | - | - | TRBV27 | TGTGCCAGCAGTTTAACAGGGTGGAACACTGAAGCTTTCTTT | CASSLTGWNTEAFF
16 | TRBJ2-7 | few | - | TRBV28 | TGTGCCAGCAGTCCACAAGGGGGGGCGGGTACCCACGAGCAGTACTTC | CASSPQGGAGTHEQYF
13 | TRBJ2-7 | - | - | TRBV14 | TGTGCCAGCAGCCAAGATTTACTAGGCGAGCAGTACTTC | CASSQDLLGEQYF
14 | TRBJ2-5 | - | TRBD1 | TRBV2 | TGTGCCAGCAGTCAAGGACAGGGGCCAGAGACCCAGTACTTC | CASSQGQGPETQYF
13 | TRBJ2-5 | - | - | TRBV2 | TGTGCCACCAGCCCAGACACCCAAGAGACCCAGTACTTC | CATSPDTQETQYF
14 | TRBJ2-7 | - | TRBD1 | TRBV12-5 | TGTGCTAGTGGTTCGGGACAGGGGTTTTACGAGCAGTACTTC | CASGSGQGFYEQYF
16 | TRBJ2-1 | - | - | TRBV2 | TGTGCCAGCAGTTCACGGACTGACCCCCGGATCAATGAGCAGTTCTTC | CASSSRTDPRINEQFF
15 | TRBJ2-1 | - | TRBD2 | TRBV7-3 | TGTGCCAGCAGCCCTTCTTTGACTAGCGGCAATGAGCAGTTCTTC | CASSPSLTSGNEQFF
12 | TRBJ2-3 | - | - | TRBV29-1 | TGCAGCGTAGTGGGGGCCACAGATACGCAGTATTTT | CSVVGATDTQYF
15 | TRBJ2-5 | - | TRBD2 | TRBV4-1 | TGCGCCAGCAGCCAAGAGGGGACTAGGGTTGAGACCCAGTACTTC | CASSQEGTRVETQYF
15 | TRBJ2-2 | - | - | TRBV7-9 | TGTGCCAGCAGCTTGGGCCTAACGAACACCGGGGAGCTGTTTTTT | CASSLGLTNTGELFF
16 | TRBJ1-5 | few | - | TRBV28 | TGTGCCAGCAGCCTCATAAACAGGATGGCCAATCAGCCCCAGCATTTT | CASSLINRMANQPQHF
16 | TRBJ2-3 | - | TRBD2 | TRBV19 | TGTGCCAGTAGTACACATCTGACTAGCGGTTCAGATACGCAGTATTTT | CASSTHLTSGSDTQYF
16 | TRBJ2-5 | - | - | TRBV6-6 | TGTGCCAGCAGTTCCGGAAGGACAGCCGCAGGAGAGACCCAGTACTTC | CASSSGRTAAGETQYF
18 | TRBJ2-2 | - | TRBD2 | TRBV5-4 | TGTGCCAGCAGCCCTGGACTAGCGGGAGGGCGAGACACCGGGGAGCTGTTTTTT | CASSPGLAGGRDTGELFF
13 | TRBJ2-2 | - | - | TRBV2 | TGTGCCAGCAGTGGGGAGTTCCCCGGGGAGCTGTTTTTT | CASSGEFPGELFF
16 | TRBJ1-2 | - | TRBD1 | TRBV7-2 | TGTGCCAGCAGCCGGACAGGCCCTAATACTAACTATGGCTACACCTTC | CASSRTGPNTNYGYTF
15 | TRBJ2-2 | - | TRBD1 | TRBV11-2 | TGTGCCAGCAGCCGCGGACAGGGGAACACCGGGGAGCTGTTTTTT | CASSRGQGNTGELFF
16 | TRBJ2-1 | once | - | TRBV18 | TGTGCCAGCTCAACAGCTAGCGCCCCCTCCTACAATGAGCAGTTCTTC | CASSTASAPSYNEQFF
15 | TRBJ2-1 | - | - | TRBV11-3 | TGTGCCAGCAGCTTAGAACAGGACCTGTACAATGAGCAGTTCTTC | CASSLEQDLYNEQFF
18 | TRBJ2-1 | - | TRBD2 | TRBV30 | TGTGCCTGGAGTCGGCCTCCGGGACTAGCGGGGAGGGTGGATGAGCAGTTCTTC | CAWSRPPGLAGRVDEQFF
15 | TRBJ2-3 | - | - | TRBV5-1 | TGCGCCAGCAGCTCCGTTCCGGGAGAAGAAGTAGGGCAGTATTTT | CASSSVPGEEVGQYF
13 | TRBJ2-2 | - | - | TRBV24-1 | TGTGCCACCATGGCAGGGCAGGGCGGGGAGCTGTTTTTT | CATMAGQGGELFF
16 | TRBJ2-3 | - | TRBD2 | TRBV30 | TGTGCCTGGAGCCTAGGGACTAGCGGATCCACAGATACGCAGTATTTT | CAWSLGTSGSTDTQYF
13 | TRBJ2-7 | - | TRBD1 | TRBV27 | TGTGCCAGCTGTACAGGGGTAGAGGACGAGCAGTACTTC | CASCTGVEDEQYF
15 | TRBJ2-1 | - | TRBD2 | TRBV7-2 | TGTGCCAGCAGCGACGGAGCGGGGACCCACAATGAGCAGTTCTTC | CASSDGAGTHNEQFF
15 | TRBJ2-5 | - | TRBD1 | TRBV6-5 | TGTGCCAACTCTCGACAGGGGGCACCCCAAGAGACCCAGTACTTC | CANSRQGAPQETQYF
20 | TRBJ2-1 | once | TRBD2 | TRBV30 | TGTGCCTGGAGCCGTTCCGAGGGACTAGCGGGGCGTAGCTCCTACAATGAGCAGTTCTTC | CAWSRSEGLAGRSSYNEQFF
13 | TRBJ2-1 | - | TRBD1 | TRBV29-1 | TGCAGCGTTCCCAGGACAGGTAGGAATGAGCAGTTCTTC | CSVPRTGRNEQFF